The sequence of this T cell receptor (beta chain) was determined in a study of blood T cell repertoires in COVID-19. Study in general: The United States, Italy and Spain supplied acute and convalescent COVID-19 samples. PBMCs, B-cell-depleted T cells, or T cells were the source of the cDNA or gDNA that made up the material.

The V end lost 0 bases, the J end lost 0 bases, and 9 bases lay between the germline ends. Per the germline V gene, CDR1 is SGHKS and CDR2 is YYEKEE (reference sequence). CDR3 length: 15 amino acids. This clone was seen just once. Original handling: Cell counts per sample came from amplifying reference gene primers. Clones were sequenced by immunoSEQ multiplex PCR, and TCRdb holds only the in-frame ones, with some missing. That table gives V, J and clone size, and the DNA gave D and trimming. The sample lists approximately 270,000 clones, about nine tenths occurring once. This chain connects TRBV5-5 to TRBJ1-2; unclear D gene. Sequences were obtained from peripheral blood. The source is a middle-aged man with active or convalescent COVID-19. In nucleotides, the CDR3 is TGTGCCAGCAGCTTGGGCGCCACCGCTAACTATGGCTACACCTTC. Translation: CASSLGATANYGYTF.